This T cell receptor beta chain was retrieved from a study of shared clonotypes between healthy human individuals. General study points: What limited the represented genetic and exposure-history diversity was the small number of donors. Generation probabilities were higher for clonotypes shared across all four sorted-subset donors than for unshared ones.

On this clone itself: Its antigen is still unknown. The junction differs from germline at one of its ends, possibly a read error.

This CDR3 contains 13 residues. Per the germline V gene, CDR1 is SGHAT and CDR2 is FQNNGV. Execution of the assay was at deep level. Generated by immunoSEQ multiplex PCR, the TCRdb table keeps only in-frame clones and is missing some. The sample has more than 1 million clones, about 84% seen once. Sequencing input: memory CD4+ T cells from PBMCs. Subset indicated: CD45RA-negative fraction. The V call is TRBV11-2, the J call TRBJ1-2, with TRBD1 as a possible D gene (5 bases). This TCR came from a man aged 18 to 30 in good health. Some clones in this sample may be carry-over from other donors' samples. The CDR3 bases are TGTGCCAGCAGCATAGACAGCTACTATGGCTACACCTTC. It encodes CASSIDSYYGYTF.